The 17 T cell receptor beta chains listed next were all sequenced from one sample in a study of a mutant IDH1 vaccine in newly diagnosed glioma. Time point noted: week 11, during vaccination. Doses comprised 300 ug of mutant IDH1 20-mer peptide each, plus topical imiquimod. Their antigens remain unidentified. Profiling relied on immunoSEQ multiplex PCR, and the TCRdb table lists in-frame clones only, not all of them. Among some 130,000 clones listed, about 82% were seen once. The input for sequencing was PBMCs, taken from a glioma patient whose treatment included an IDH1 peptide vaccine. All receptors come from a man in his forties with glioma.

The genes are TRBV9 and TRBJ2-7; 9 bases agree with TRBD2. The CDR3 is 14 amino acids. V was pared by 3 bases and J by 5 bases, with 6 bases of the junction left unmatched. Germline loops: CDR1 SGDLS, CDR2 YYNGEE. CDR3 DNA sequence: TGTGCCAGCAGCGCTAGCGGGAAGTTGGACGAGCAGTACTTC. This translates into CASSASGKLDEQYF.

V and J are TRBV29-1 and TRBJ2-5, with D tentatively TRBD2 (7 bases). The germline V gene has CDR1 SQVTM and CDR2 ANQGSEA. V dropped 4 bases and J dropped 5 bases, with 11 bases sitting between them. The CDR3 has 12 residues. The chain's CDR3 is CSVGGGRETQYF. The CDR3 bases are TGCAGCGTTGGCGGGGGCAGGGAGACCCAGTACTTC.

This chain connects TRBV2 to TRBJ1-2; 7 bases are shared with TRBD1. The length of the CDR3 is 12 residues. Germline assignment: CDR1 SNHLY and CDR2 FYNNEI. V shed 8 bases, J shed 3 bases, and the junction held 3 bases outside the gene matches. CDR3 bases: TGTGCCAGCCTTGGGACAGACTATGGCTACACCTTC. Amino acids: CASLGTDYGYTF.

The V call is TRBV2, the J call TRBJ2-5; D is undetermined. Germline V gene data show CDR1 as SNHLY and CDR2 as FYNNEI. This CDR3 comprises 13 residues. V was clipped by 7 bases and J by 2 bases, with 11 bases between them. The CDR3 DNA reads TGTGCCAGCAAGGGAACTCAGCAAGAGACCCAGTACTTC. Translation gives CASKGTQQETQYF.

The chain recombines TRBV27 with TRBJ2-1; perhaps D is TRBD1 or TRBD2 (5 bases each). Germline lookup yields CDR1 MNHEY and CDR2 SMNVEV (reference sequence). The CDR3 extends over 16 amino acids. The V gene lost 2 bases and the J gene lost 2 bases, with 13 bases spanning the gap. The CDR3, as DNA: TGTGCCAGCAGTTTAAGGTGGGGACGGACCTACAATGAGCAGTTCTTC. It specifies CASSLRWGRTYNEQFF.

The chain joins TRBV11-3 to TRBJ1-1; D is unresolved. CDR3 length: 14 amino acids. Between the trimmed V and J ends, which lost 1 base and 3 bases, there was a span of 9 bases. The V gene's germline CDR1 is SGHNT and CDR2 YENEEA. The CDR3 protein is CASSLGGPDTEAFF. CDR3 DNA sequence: TGTGCCAGCAGCTTAGGTGGCCCCGACACTGAAGCTTTCTTT.

CDR3 coding DNA: TGTGCCAGTAGTATGTACGCAGTCAATGAAAAACTGTTTTTT. It translates to CASSMYAVNEKLFF. This chain uses TRBV19 with TRBJ1-4; no clear D. The CDR3 has 14 residues. Germline CDR1 and CDR2: LNHDA and SQIVND (reference sequence). Trimming cost V 3 bases and J 5 bases, with 10 bases left between them.

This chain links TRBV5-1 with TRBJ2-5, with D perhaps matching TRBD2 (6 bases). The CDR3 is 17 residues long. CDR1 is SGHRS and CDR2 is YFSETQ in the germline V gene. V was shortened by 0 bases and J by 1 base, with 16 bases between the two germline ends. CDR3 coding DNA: TGCGCCAGCAGCTTGGAACCTTCTGGACTACGCCAAGAGACCCAGTACTTC. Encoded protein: CASSLEPSGLRQETQYF.

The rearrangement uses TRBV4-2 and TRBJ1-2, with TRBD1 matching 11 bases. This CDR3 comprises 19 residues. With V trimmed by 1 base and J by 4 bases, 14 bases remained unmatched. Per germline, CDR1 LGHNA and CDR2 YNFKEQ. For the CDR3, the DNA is TGTGCCAGCAGCCAAGTGGGCCCGGGACAGGGGGTAGCTGGCTATGGCTACACCTTC. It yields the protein CASSQVGPGQGVAGYGYTF.

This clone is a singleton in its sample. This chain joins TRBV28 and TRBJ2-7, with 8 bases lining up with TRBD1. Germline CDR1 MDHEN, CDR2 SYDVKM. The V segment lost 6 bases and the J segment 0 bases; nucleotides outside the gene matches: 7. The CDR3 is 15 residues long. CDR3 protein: CASRERQGNSYEQYF. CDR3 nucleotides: TGTGCCAGCAGGGAACGACAGGGGAACTCCTACGAGCAGTACTTC.

CDR3: CASSPGTGGGQYF. The DNA of the CDR3 is TGTGCCAGCAGCCCCGGGACAGGCGGCGGGCAGTACTTC. J is TRBJ2-7 and V is TRBV11-2; 8 bases align to TRBD1. The CDR3 consists of 13 residues. The germline V gene has CDR1 SGHAT and CDR2 FQNNGV. Germline trimming cut 5 bases from V and 9 bases from J; bases unmatched to any gene: 9.

The CDR3 DNA follows: TGTGCCAGCAGTGAATACAGGGGGCGGAACGAGCAGTACTTC. Translating it yields CASSEYRGRNEQYF. This chain uses TRBV2 with TRBJ2-7; 9 bases fit TRBD1. J gave up 5 bases and V 2 bases, and 4 bases lay outside the gene matches. The CDR3 length is 14 residues. Germline V gives CDR1 SNHLY, CDR2 FYNNEI.

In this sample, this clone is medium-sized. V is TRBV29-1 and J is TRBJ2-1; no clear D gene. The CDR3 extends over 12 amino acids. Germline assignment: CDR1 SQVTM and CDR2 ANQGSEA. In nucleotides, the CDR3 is TGCATCATCATCGGCTCCTACAATGAGCAGTTCTTC. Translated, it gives CIIIGSYNEQFF.

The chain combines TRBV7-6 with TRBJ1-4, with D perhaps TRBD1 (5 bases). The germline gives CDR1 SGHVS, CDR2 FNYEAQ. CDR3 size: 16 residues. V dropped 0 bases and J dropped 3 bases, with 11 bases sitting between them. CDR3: CASSLAGATANEKLFF. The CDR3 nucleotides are TGTGCCAGCAGCTTAGCCGGGGCGACGGCTAATGAAAAACTGTTTTTT.

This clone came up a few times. DNA for the CDR3: TGTGCCAGCAGCCCCACTAACAGGTGGAGCTCCTACAATGAGCAGTTCTTC. As protein: CASSPTNRWSSYNEQFF. V gene TRBV11-3 combines with J gene TRBJ2-1; maybe TRBD1 (5 bases). V lost 5 bases and J lost 0, with 17 bases in between. The CDR3 is 17 residues long. CDR1 is SGHNT and CDR2 is YENEEA in the germline V gene.

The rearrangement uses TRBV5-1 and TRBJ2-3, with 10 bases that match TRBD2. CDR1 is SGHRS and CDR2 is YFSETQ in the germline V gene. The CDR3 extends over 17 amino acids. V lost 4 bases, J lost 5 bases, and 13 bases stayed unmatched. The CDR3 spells CASSLPRLAGAGDTQYF. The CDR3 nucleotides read TGCGCCAGCAGCCTCCCGAGGCTAGCGGGAGCGGGAGATACGCAGTATTTT. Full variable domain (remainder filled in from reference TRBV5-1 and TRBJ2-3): KAGVTQTPRYLIKTRGQQVTLSCSPISGHRSVSWYQQTPGQGLQFLFEYFSETQRNKGNFPGRFSGRQFSNSRSEMNVSTLELGDSALYLCASSLPRLAGAGDTQYFGPGTRLTVL.

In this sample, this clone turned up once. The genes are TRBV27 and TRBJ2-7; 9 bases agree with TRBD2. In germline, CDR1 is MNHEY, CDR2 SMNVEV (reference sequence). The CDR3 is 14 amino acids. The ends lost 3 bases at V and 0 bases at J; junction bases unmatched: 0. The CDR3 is CASSLTSGSYEQYF. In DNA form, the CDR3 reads TGTGCCAGCAGTTTGACTAGCGGCTCCTACGAGCAGTACTTC.